This TCR beta chain is from a study of shared clonotypes between healthy human individuals. The material for each subset, its genomic DNA, was split evenly across several immunoSEQ plates. Only in-frame clones appear in the TCRdb table, and some are missing; sequencing was by immunoSEQ multiplex PCR. The table records 1,500,000 or so clones, 95% to 97% of them present only once. This clone has only one observation. Its matching antigen is unknown. Germline V lookup: CDR1 SGDLS, CDR2 YYNGEE. CDR3 length equals 14 residues. The germline V and J ends were trimmed by 0 bases and 9 bases, with 13 bases remaining between them. General study points: As a rule, naive subsets had a larger estimated richness than memory subsets. Donors were few, which limited the genetic and exposure-history diversity represented. It was the non-shared clonotypes that had lower generation probabilities than clonotypes shared by all four donors.

The sequence derives from a man younger than 45 in good health. What was sequenced was naive CD4+ T cells sorted from blood. The subset was: CD45RA+ positively selected. V is TRBV9 and J is TRBJ2-1; perhaps TRBD1 as D (5 bases). CDR3 amino acids: CASSVVQDVGEQFF. In DNA form, the CDR3 reads TGTGCCAGCAGCGTAGTACAGGACGTGGGTGAGCAGTTCTTC.